Shown below are 11 T cell receptor beta chains from a single sample sequenced in a study of CD8+ T cells in alopecia areata. The treatment: oral pan-JAK inhibitor, 5-10 mg twice daily. Once RNA had been extracted, it was reverse transcribed into cDNA to act as the sequencing template. This table comes from immunoSEQ multiplex PCR, and its TCRdb copy is limited to in-frame clones, with some not included. The sample includes about 220,000 clones, about 57% seen only once; the top ten take around 1.4%. Sequencing used CD4+ T cells sorted from blood, obtained at week 4, from a patient treated with tofacitinib. The receptors shown here come from a human donor with alopecia areata.

V is TRBV6-6 and J is TRBJ2-7; D is possibly TRBD2 (5 bases). CDR3 length: 12 amino acids. Trimming pared 5 bases from V and 4 bases from J, leaving 9 bases between. Germline V gene sequence: CDR1 MNHNY, CDR2 SVGAGI (reference sequence). The CDR3 is CASSPTGYEQYF. The CDR3, as DNA: TGTGCCAGCAGTCCAACGGGGTACGAGCAGTACTTC.

This clone was recorded once. The V call is TRBV29-1, the J call TRBJ1-1; D ambiguous. Germline-derived CDR1 and CDR2 are SQVTM and ANQGSEA. With 6 bases removed from V and 4 bases from J, the gap between germline ends came to 18 bases. CDR3 size: 14 residues. The CDR3 sequence is CSVIPKYSRTEAFF. The DNA for the CDR3 is TGCAGCGTCATCCCTAAATACAGTCGCACTGAAGCTTTCTTT.

The gene calls are TRBV18 and TRBJ1-1; no reliable D call. CDR3 length: 14 residues. Germline V gene data show CDR1 as KGHSH and CDR2 as LQKENI. Deletions cut 0 bases from V and 1 base from J, with 6 bases between. CDR3 in amino acids: CASSPPRQNTEAFF. The CDR3 DNA is TGTGCCAGCTCACCACCTAGACAGAACACTGAAGCTTTCTTT.

This chain uses TRBV4-3 with TRBJ2-5; no reliable D call. This CDR3 comprises 14 residues. Germline V gene data show CDR1 as LGHNA and CDR2 as YSLEER. Trimming removed 4 bases at V and 5 bases at J, with 14 bases between. Here the CDR3 reads CASSPEANLETQYF. The CDR3 DNA follows: TGCGCCAGCAGCCCCGAAGCGAACTTGGAGACCCAGTACTTC.

The chain carries TRBV12-5 and TRBJ1-6; D is uncertain. V lost 1 base, J lost 11 bases, and 9 bases lay in between. The CDR3 extends over 13 amino acids. The germline V gene has CDR1 LGHNT and CDR2 FRNRAP. The CDR3 is CASGLDEATPLHF. The CDR3 bases are TGTGCTAGTGGTTTGGACGAGGCCACACCCCTCCACTTT.

This clone came up a few times. The chain carries TRBV5-4 and TRBJ1-6; tentative D call: TRBD1 (5 bases). CDR3 length equals 12 residues. Trimming left V 4 bases short and J 8 bases short, with 7 bases between. The germline gives CDR1 SGHNT, CDR2 YYREEE (reference sequence). Written as DNA, the CDR3 is TGTGCCAGCAGCCAACAGGATTCACCCCTCCACTTT. It is translated as CASSQQDSPLHF.

This clone showed up just a few times. V and J are TRBV29-1 and TRBJ2-6, with no clear D. The CDR3 sequence is 15 residues long. Looked up from germline, CDR1 is SQVTM and CDR2 is ANQGSEA. V lost 3 bases to trimming and J lost 4 bases, with 13 bases between them. The CDR3 spells CSVEIGPSGANVLTF. CDR3 DNA: TGCAGCGTTGAGATCGGGCCATCCGGGGCCAACGTCCTGACTTTC.

In its sample, this clone was seen a few times. This chain joins TRBV2 and TRBJ1-6; the D gene is possibly TRBD1 (6 bases). V gave up 6 bases and J gave up 7 bases, with 13 bases separating them. This CDR3 comprises 14 residues. Germline V gene sequence: CDR1 SNHLY, CDR2 FYNNEI. The CDR3 region is CASRGGAKNSPLHF. The CDR3 DNA reads TGTGCCAGCAGGGGGGGCGCGAAGAATTCACCCCTCCACTTT.

This rearrangement joins TRBV30 to TRBJ1-4; D is ambiguous. The CDR3 extends over 13 amino acids. V was trimmed by 2 bases and J by 3 bases, leaving 7 bases between them. In germline, CDR1 is GTSNPN, CDR2 SVGIG (reference sequence). The CDR3 sequence: CAWSRQSNEKLFF. The CDR3 DNA sequence: TGTGCCTGGAGTCGCCAGTCTAATGAAAAACTGTTTTTT.

This clone was observed a handful of times. This sample also contains other DNA sequences that code for the same CDR3. The rearrangement joins TRBV7-2 to TRBJ1-5, with TRBD1 matching over 7 bases. CDR3 length: 15 amino acids. The V segment lost 0 bases and the J segment 6 bases; nucleotides outside the gene matches: 5. The germline V gene has CDR1 SGHTA and CDR2 FQGNSA. CDR3 amino acids: CASSLAGGGGQPQHF. The CDR3 DNA is TGTGCCAGCAGCTTAGCAGGGGGCGGGGGTCAGCCCCAGCATTTT. Variable domain in full (rest from reference TRBV7-2 and TRBJ1-5): GAGVSQSPSNKVTEKGKDVELRCDPISGHTALYWYRQSLGQGLEFLIYFQGNSAPDKSGLPSDRFSAERTGGSVSTLTIQRTQQEDSAVYLCASSLAGGGGQPQHFGDGTRLSIL.

The rearrangement uses TRBV7-2 and TRBJ1-2; 7 bases are shared with TRBD1. The CDR3 has 12 amino acids. Per the germline V gene, CDR1 is SGHTA and CDR2 is FQGNSA. V lost 5 bases, J lost 10 bases, and 7 bases stayed unmatched. The CDR3 bases are TGTGCCAGCAGCCAAGACAGGGAGGTCTACACCTTC. Translated: CASSQDREVYTF.